The 9 T cell receptor beta chains given below trace back to one sample, sequenced in a study of cytomegalovirus exposure and HLA in healthy donors. The study ran its PCR with 60 Vbeta and 13 Jbeta primers. Libraries were prepared by immunoSEQ multiplex PCR; TCRdb keeps only in-frame clonotypes and omits some of them. The table includes some 200,000 clones, approximately 88% detected once. The sequenced material came from PBMCs. The receptors derive from a boy aged 2 to 9 in good health and CMV-seronegative.

The rearrangement links TRBV7-8 to TRBJ2-3, with 7 bases aligning to TRBD2. Germline V lookup: CDR1 SGHVS, CDR2 FQNEAQ. This CDR3 has 14 amino acids. Losses at the gene ends were 5 bases for V and 1 base for J; bases not matched to a gene: 3. For the CDR3, the DNA is TGTGCCAGCAGCCCGCTAGCGGGCACAGATACGCAGTATTTT. Its protein is CASSPLAGTDTQYF.

The CDR3 bases are TGTGCCAGCAGCCAAATAGGCGGCCAAGAGACCCAGTACTTC. Amino acids: CASSQIGGQETQYF. The chain joins TRBV4-2 to TRBJ2-5; D remains ambiguous. The CDR3 is made up of 14 amino acids. Per germline, CDR1 LGHNA and CDR2 YNFKEQ. Trimming left V 2 bases short and J 1 base short, with 8 bases between.

The table lists this clone with a count of one. The chain couples TRBV30 to TRBJ2-7, with D perhaps matching TRBD1 (5 bases). Trimming removed 2 bases from V and 4 bases from J, with 15 bases in between. The CDR3 totals 14 residues. Germline assignment: CDR1 GTSNPN and CDR2 SVGIG (reference sequence). The CDR3 nucleotides read TGTGCCTGGAGTTGGGGCTGGAGTGGGTACGAGCAGTACTTC. Protein: CAWSWGWSGYEQYF.

V usage is TRBV11-2 and J usage is TRBJ2-7; 8 bases match TRBD1. This CDR3 is built from 14 residues. V lost 0 bases, J lost 5 bases, and 3 bases stayed unmatched. Germline lookup yields CDR1 SGHAT and CDR2 FQNNGV. The CDR3 DNA reads as TGTGCCAGCAGCTTAGACGGACAGGGTCACGAGCAGTACTTC. Amino acids: CASSLDGQGHEQYF.

The chain couples TRBV19 to TRBJ2-3; a weak D match, TRBD1 (5 bases). The germline V gene has CDR1 LNHDA and CDR2 SQIVND (reference sequence). Trimming removed 0 bases at V and 0 bases at J, with 13 bases between. This CDR3 region has 17 residues. The CDR3 is CASSIDFQGMSTDTQYF. CDR3 coding DNA: TGTGCCAGTAGTATAGACTTCCAGGGAATGAGCACAGATACGCAGTATTTT.

V is TRBV19 and J is TRBJ1-5; D is undetermined. Germline V gives CDR1 LNHDA, CDR2 SQIVND (reference sequence). Trimming removed 3 bases at V and 5 bases at J, with 23 bases between. CDR3 length equals 18 residues. The CDR3 is CASSMIGVDRGGYQPQHF. The CDR3 nucleotides are TGTGCCAGTAGTATGATCGGCGTAGACCGAGGCGGTTATCAGCCCCAGCATTTT.

The rearrangement links TRBV6-5 to TRBJ2-7, with 9 bases identical to TRBD2. Germline V lookup: CDR1 MNHEY, CDR2 SVGAGI. The CDR3 has 15 amino acids. The V and J ends lost 5 bases and 6 bases, in that order; junction bases with no gene match: 11. This CDR3 reads CASSRPGLAFGEQYF. The CDR3 coding sequence is TGTGCCAGCAGTAGACCGGGACTAGCTTTTGGCGAGCAGTACTTC.

J is TRBJ2-3 and V is TRBV7-2, with unresolved D. The CDR3 extends over 15 amino acids. Germline CDR1 reads SGHTA; CDR2 reads FQGNSA. The V end was cut by 1 base, the J end by 0 bases, with 8 bases between. CDR3 region: CASSLDPTSTDTQYF. The CDR3 DNA sequence: TGTGCCAGCAGCTTAGACCCGACTAGCACAGATACGCAGTATTTT.

A few counts support this clone. The chain is built from TRBV6-5 and TRBJ1-6; D may be TRBD1 (5 bases). The germline V gene has CDR1 MNHEY and CDR2 SVGAGI. This CDR3 has 15 residues. V gave up 2 bases and J gave up 10 bases, with 15 bases separating them. The CDR3 here is CASSYDGREGSPLHF. DNA of the CDR3: TGTGCCAGCAGTTACGATGGGAGGGAGGGGTCACCCCTCCACTTT.